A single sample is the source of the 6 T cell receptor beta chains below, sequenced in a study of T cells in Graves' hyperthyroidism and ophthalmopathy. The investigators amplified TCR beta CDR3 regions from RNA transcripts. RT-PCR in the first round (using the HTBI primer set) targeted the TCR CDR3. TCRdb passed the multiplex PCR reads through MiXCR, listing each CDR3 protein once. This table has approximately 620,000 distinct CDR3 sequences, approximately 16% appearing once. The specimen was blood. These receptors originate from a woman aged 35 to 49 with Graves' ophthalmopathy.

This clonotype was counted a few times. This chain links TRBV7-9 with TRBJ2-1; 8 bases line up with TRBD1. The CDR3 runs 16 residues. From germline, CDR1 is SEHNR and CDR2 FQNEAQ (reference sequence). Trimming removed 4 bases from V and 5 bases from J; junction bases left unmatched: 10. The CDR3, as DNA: TGTGCCAGCAGCTCCCGTCCGGGACAGGCAAACAATGAGCAGTTCTTC. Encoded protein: CASSSRPGQANNEQFF.

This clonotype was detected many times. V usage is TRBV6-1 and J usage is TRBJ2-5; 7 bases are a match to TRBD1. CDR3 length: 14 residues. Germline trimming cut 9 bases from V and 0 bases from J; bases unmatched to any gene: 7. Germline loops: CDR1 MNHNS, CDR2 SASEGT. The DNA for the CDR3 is TGTGCCAGTCCCAGAGGGGGCCACCAAGAGACCCAGTACTTC. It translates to CASPRGGHQETQYF.

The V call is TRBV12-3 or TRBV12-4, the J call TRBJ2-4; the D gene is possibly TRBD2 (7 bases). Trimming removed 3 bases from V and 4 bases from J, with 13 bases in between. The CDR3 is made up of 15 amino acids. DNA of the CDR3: TGTGCCAGCAGTTTGCGGGGGCCGAGTAAAAACATTCAGTACTTC. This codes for CASSLRGPSKNIQYF.

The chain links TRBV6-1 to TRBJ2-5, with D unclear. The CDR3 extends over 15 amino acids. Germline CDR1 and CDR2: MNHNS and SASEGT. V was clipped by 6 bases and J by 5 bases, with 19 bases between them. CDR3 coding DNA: TGTGCCAGCAGCTGGAACTCGGTCCGATTCGAGACCCAGTACTTC. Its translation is CASSWNSVRFETQYF.

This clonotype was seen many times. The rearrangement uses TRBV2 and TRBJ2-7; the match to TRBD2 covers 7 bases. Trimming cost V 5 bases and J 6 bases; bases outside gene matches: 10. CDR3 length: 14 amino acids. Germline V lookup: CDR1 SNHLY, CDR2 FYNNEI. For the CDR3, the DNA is TGTGCCAGCAGTCAAAGTGGCGGGAGATTCGAGCAGTACTTC. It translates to CASSQSGGRFEQYF. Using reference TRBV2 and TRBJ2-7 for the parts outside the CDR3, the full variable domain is EPEVTQTPSHQVTQMGQEVILRCVPISNHLYFYWYRQILGQKVEFLVSFYNNEISEKSEIFDDQFSVERPDGSNFTLKIRSTKLEDSAMYFCASSQSGGRFEQYFGPGTRLTVT.

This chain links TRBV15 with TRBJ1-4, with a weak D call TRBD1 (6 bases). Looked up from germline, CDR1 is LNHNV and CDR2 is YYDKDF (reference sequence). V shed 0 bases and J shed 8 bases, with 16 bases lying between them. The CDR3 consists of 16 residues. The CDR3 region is CATSRDWGQVGEKLFF. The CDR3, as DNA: TGTGCCACCAGCAGAGATTGGGGGCAGGTTGGAGAAAAACTGTTTTTT.